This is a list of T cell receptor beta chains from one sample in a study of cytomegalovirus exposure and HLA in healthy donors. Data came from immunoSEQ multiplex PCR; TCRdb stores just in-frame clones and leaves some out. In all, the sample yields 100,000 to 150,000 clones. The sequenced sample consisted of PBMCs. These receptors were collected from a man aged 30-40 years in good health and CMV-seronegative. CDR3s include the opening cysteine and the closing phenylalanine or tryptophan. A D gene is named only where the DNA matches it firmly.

TGTGCCAGCAGTGTCCGGGACAACAATGAGCAGTTCTTC | CASSVRDNNEQFF | TRBJ2-1 | TRBV6-4 | -
TGTGCCAGCAGCCGGACAGGGTGGGGTATAGAGACCCAGTACTTC | CASSRTGWGIETQYF | TRBJ2-5 | TRBV2 | TRBD1
TGTGCCAGCAGTTACAACAGCAACACCGGGGAGCTGTTTTTT | CASSYNSNTGELFF | TRBJ2-2 | TRBV6-5 | -
TGTGCCAGCAGCTTAGGCGGGGGGCCCGGCGAGCAGTACTTC | CASSLGGGPGEQYF | TRBJ2-7 | TRBV7-2 | TRBD2
TGTGCCAGCAGCTTAAACGGCCAGGGAAACACTGAAGCTTTCTTT | CASSLNGQGNTEAFF | TRBJ1-1 | TRBV7-3 | -
TGTGCCAGCAGTTTACCGACAGGGGCCGGGGAGACCCAGTACTTC | CASSLPTGAGETQYF | TRBJ2-5 | TRBV28 | TRBD1
TGTGCCGGCCGGGACAGGGTTTTTTCACCCCTCCACTTT | CAGRDRVFSPLHF | TRBJ1-6 | TRBV6-1 | TRBD1
TGTGCCAGCAGCGCGACCAGGCAGGGCGAGCAGTACTTC | CASSATRQGEQYF | TRBJ2-7 | TRBV9 | -
TGTGCCAGAAGCTCGATTGGACTAGCGGGAGTGAATGAGCAGTTCTTC | CARSSIGLAGVNEQFF | TRBJ2-1 | TRBV5-3 | TRBD2
TGTGCCAGCAGCTTTAGCGGAGACTACGAGCAGTACTTC | CASSFSGDYEQYF | TRBJ2-7 | TRBV7-9 | -
TGTGCCAGTAGTATAACTAGCGGGAGCCCCGTGCGAGAGCAGTACTTC | CASSITSGSPVREQYF | TRBJ2-7 | TRBV19 | TRBD2
TGTGCCAGAGCTAAGGACAGGGGAGAAAACTACGAGCAGTACTTC | CARAKDRGENYEQYF | TRBJ2-7 | TRBV27 | TRBD1
TGCGCCAGCAGCGTAGAGAATGAAAAGCTGTTTTTT | CASSVENEKLFF | TRBJ1-4 | TRBV5-1 | -
TGTGCCAGCAGAGGTTCGGGGGAGGTTGGCTACACCTTC | CASRGSGEVGYTF | TRBJ1-2 | TRBV28 | -
TGTGCCATCAGACAGGGGGTGAATGGCTACACCTTC | CAIRQGVNGYTF | TRBJ1-2 | TRBV10-3 | TRBD1
TGTGCCAGCAGCCTGGGAGGGGCTAATGAGCAGTTCTTC | CASSLGGANEQFF | TRBJ2-1 | TRBV7-3 | TRBD2